This is a list of T cell receptor beta chains from one sample in a study of T-cell memory formation after mild COVID-19. TCRdb reprocessed the 5' RACE reads via MiXCR and lists one record per CDR3 protein. The repertoire holds 130,000 to 150,000 distinct CDR3 sequences, 6% seen once, with roughly 1.9% in the top ten. Sequencing was carried out using PBMCs or a T cell subset sorted from them (not recorded which). Source of these receptors: an adult woman who had mild COVID-19 (a few samples of this study predate the infection). Cell type and time point are not known. The conserved cysteine and the conserved F or W are not part of the CDR3 here.

>TRBJ2-2|TRBV4-1
ASSPPDGENTGELF
>TRBJ2-2|TRBV4-2
ASSLGLAGGPSTGELF
>TRBJ1-3|TRBV27
ASSSDRDSSGNTIY
>TRBJ2-1|TRBV11-1
ASSAEVGAVSYNEQF
>TRBJ2-3|TRBV5-5
ASSSRLVSTDTQY
>TRBJ1-5|TRBV29-1
SVVQGNQPQH
>TRBJ2-1|TRBV10-3
AIKLQGVDVQF
>TRBJ2-3|TRBV6-1
ASRQRGGADTQY
>TRBJ2-5|TRBV7-2
ASSLAGGGETQY
>TRBJ2-2|TRBV6-2/TRBV6-3
ATRIPPPQQGLNTGELF
>TRBJ1-6|TRBV3-1
ASSQVTVMGSPLH
>TRBJ1-5|TRBV24-1
ATSDLRDNQPQH
>TRBJ2-7|TRBV6-6
ASSYSQVSYEQY
>TRBJ2-5|TRBV6-2/TRBV6-3
ASRAAVTETQY
>TRBJ2-1|TRBV5-1
ASSAFNEQF